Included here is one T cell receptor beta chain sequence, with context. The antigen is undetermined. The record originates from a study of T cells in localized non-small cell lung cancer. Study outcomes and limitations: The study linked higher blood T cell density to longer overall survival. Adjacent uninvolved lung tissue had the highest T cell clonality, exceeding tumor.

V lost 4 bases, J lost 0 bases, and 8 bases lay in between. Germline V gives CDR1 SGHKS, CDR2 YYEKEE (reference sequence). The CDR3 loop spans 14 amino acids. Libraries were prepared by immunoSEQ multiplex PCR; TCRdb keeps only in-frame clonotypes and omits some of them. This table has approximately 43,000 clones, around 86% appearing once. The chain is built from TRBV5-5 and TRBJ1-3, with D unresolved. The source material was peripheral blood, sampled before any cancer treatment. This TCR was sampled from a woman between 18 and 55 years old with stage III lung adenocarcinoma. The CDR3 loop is CASSGSGSGNTIYF. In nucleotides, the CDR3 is TGTGCCAGCAGCGGGTCAGGCTCTGGAAACACCATATATTTT.